These 9 T cell receptor beta chains were all obtained from the same sample, sequenced in a study of T cells after yellow fever vaccination. TCRdb re-called the 5' RACE reads with MiXCR, one entry per CDR3 protein. This table holds some 220,000 distinct CDR3 sequences, 3% to 3.5% found once. Sample: CD4+ T cells sorted from PBMCs, taken 10 days after the yellow fever booster vaccination. These receptors were collected from a man in his late teens or twenties who received the YFV17D yellow fever vaccine.

This clonotype was seen many times. The J gene is TRBJ1-6, the V gene TRBV5-1; D is undetermined. The germline CDR1 and CDR2 sequences are SGHRS and YFSETQ. Trimming shortened V by 5 bases and J by 10 bases, and 13 bases separated the two germline ends. The CDR3 covers 13 residues. For the CDR3, the DNA is TGCGCCAGCAGAAGCCCCGGCGAGTCACCCCTCCACTTT. It yields the protein CASRSPGESPLHF.

This clonotype has at least ten counts. The chain links TRBV18 to TRBJ1-3; D unresolved. Germline assignment: CDR1 KGHSH and CDR2 LQKENI. The germline V and J ends were trimmed by 4 bases and 2 bases, with 15 bases remaining between them. There are 16 residues in the CDR3. CDR3: CASSLQEPKTGNTIYF. CDR3 coding DNA: TGTGCCAGCTCACTGCAGGAACCCAAGACTGGAAACACCATATATTTT.

There are many counts of this clonotype. The chain has TRBV4-1 and TRBJ1-2; D gene uncertain. V was shortened by 1 base and J by 8 bases, with 20 bases between the two germline ends. The V gene's germline CDR1 is MGHRA and CDR2 YSYEKL. This CDR3 spans 16 amino acids. CDR3 nucleotide sequence: TGCGCCAGCAGCCAAGTCTCATCCTCGCCCAGGAGCGGCTACACCTTC. Protein: CASSQVSSSPRSGYTF.

This clonotype was detected ten times or more. V is TRBV5-1 and J is TRBJ2-5; 12 bases line up with TRBD2. Germline CDR1 SGHRS, CDR2 YFSETQ. V gave up 2 bases and J gave up 3 bases; unmatched junction bases: 2. This CDR3 contains 15 residues. CDR3 bases: TGCGCCAGCAGCTTCTGGACTAGCGGGGAAGAGACCCAGTACTTC. As protein: CASSFWTSGEETQYF.

This clonotype showed up just once. Possible read error: a much larger clone is one base away. The chain is built from TRBV12-3 or TRBV12-4 and TRBJ1-2; D is uncertain. V was clipped by 3 bases and J by 3 bases, with 11 bases between them. This CDR3 contains 14 residues. The CDR3 region has the DNA TGTGCCAGCAGTTTTGTCGTGCTAGACTATGGCTACACCTTC. This translates into CASSFVVLDYGYTF.

This clonotype was recorded a few times. The J gene is TRBJ2-2, the V gene TRBV23-1; the match to TRBD1 covers 9 bases. TRBV23-1 is an open reading frame whose function is uncertain. V gave up 3 bases and J gave up 7 bases; unmatched junction bases: 15. This CDR3 comprises 18 residues. Written as DNA, the CDR3 is TGCGCCAGCAGTCACCCTGGGTGGACAGGGGAAGAACACGGGGAGCTGTTTTTT. It is translated as CASSHPGWTGEEHGELFF.

This clonotype appeared a few times. The V and J genes are TRBV2 and TRBJ2-1, with D unresolved. CDR1 is SNHLY, CDR2 FYNNEI, per germline. Trimming pared 6 bases from V and 5 bases from J, leaving 5 bases between. CDR3 length equals 11 residues. CDR3 bases: TGTGCCAGCAGGATGAACAATGAGCAGTTCTTC. It yields the protein CASRMNNEQFF.

The J gene is TRBJ1-1, the V gene TRBV18, with 8 positions matching TRBD1. CDR3 length: 15 residues. V dropped 6 bases and J dropped 1; count of bases not matched to a gene: 7. Germline assignment: CDR1 KGHSH and CDR2 LQKENI. CDR3 sequence: CASSAIGTGNTEAFF. The CDR3 bases are TGTGCCAGCTCCGCCATAGGGACAGGGAACACTGAAGCTTTCTTT. Looking up the rest from reference TRBV18 and TRBJ1-1 gives the full variable domain: NAGVMQNPRHLVRRRGQEARLRCSPMKGHSHVYWYRQLPEEGLKFMVYLQKENIIDESGMPKERFSAEFPKEGPSILRIQQVVRGDSAAYFCASSAIGTGNTEAFFGQGTRLTVV.

This clonotype was picked up many times. The chain uses TRBV7-6 and TRBJ2-5, with D unresolved. The CDR3 runs to 12 residues. Germline-derived CDR1 and CDR2 are SGHVS and FNYEAQ. The V end was cut by 5 bases, the J end by 5 bases, with 9 bases between. The CDR3 sequence is CASSPLWETQYF. The CDR3 bases are TGTGCCAGCAGCCCTTTGTGGGAGACCCAGTACTTC.